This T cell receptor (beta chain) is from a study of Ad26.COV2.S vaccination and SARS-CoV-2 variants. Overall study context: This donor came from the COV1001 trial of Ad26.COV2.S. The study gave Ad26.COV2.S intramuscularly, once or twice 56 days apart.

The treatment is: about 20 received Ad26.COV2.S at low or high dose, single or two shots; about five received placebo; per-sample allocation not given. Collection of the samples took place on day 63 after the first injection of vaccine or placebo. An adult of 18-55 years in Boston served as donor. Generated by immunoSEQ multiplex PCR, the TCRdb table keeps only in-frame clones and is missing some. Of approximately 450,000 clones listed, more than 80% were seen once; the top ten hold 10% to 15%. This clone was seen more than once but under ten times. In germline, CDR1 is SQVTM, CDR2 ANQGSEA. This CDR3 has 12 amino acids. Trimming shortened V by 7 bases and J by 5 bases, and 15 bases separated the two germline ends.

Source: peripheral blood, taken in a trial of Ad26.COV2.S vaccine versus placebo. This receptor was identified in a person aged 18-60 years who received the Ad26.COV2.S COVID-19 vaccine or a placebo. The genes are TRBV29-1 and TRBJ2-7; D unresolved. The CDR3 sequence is CSAKPRANEQYF. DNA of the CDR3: TGCAGCGCCAAACCTAGGGCCAACGAGCAGTACTTC.